Included here is one T cell receptor beta chain sequence, with context. Its antigen remains unknown. These data originate in a study of CD8+ T cells in alopecia areata. Study-level information: Oral tofacitinib (5 to 10 mg twice daily) was administered to treated patients.

Once RNA had been extracted, it was reverse transcribed into cDNA to act as the sequencing template. Profiling relied on immunoSEQ multiplex PCR, and the TCRdb table lists in-frame clones only, not all of them. This table holds under 150,000 clones, over 60% found once. Treatment indicated: oral pan-JAK inhibitor, 5-10 mg twice daily. The investigators collected lesional scalp punch biopsies and peripheral blood from alopecia areata patients. CDR1 and CDR2 (germline): LGHNA, YNFKEQ. V lost 0 bases, J lost 1 base, and 9 bases lay in between. This CDR3 has 15 residues. General observations from the study: Scalp clonality and expanded CD8+ clones among the top 100 were significantly decreased by tofacitinib. Numerous expanded lesional clones remained in scalp and blood during tofacitinib.

The genes are TRBV4-2 and TRBJ1-1; D not resolved. This receptor was taken from a human donor with alopecia areata. This material consisted of CD4+ T cells sorted from blood, taken at week 4, from a patient treated with tofacitinib. CDR3 DNA: TGTGCCAGCAGCCAAGATACTTCATGGAACACTGAAGCTTTCTTT. Residues: CASSQDTSWNTEAFF.